The 20 T cell receptor beta chains below all came from one sample that was sequenced in a study of regulatory T cells in long-lasting Graves disease. Relying on iRepertoire HTBI primers and Arm-PCR of CDR3 regions, the team built TCR beta libraries. TCRdb processed the multiplex PCR reads anew with MiXCR; each CDR3 protein has one entry. In the table there are around 500,000 distinct CDR3 sequences, about 15% of which are singletons. The time point denotes: newly diagnosed GD, antithyroid drugs for less than 3 months. Researchers made the TCR library from RNA that was extracted from PBMCs. The data were also submitted as part of a second study, on T cells in Graves' hyperthyroidism and ophthalmopathy.

Source: peripheral blood mononuclear cells (PBMCs), taken at new diagnosis, from a patient treated with antithyroid drugs. All receptors come from a woman aged 40-65 years with Graves disease.

This clonotype occurred many times. The V gene is TRBV2, the J gene TRBJ1-2, with no clear D. V lost 6 bases and J lost 4, with 6 bases in between. Germline V lookup: CDR1 SNHLY, CDR2 FYNNEI. CDR3 size: 11 residues. The CDR3 sequence is CASSGSYGYTF. In nucleotides, the CDR3 is TGTGCCAGCAGCGGCAGCTATGGCTACACCTTC.

This clonotype was seen a handful of times. The CDR3 spells CSARGGTGREKLFF. In nucleotides, the CDR3 is TGCAGTGCTAGGGGGGGGACAGGCCGAGAAAAACTGTTTTTT. This sequence joins TRBV20-1 and TRBJ1-4; TRBD1 matches 8 bases. Unmatched junction bases numbered 8, after V lost 3 bases and J lost 8 bases. CDR3 length equals 14 residues. Germline V gene data show CDR1 as DFQATT and CDR2 as SNEGSKA (reference sequence).

This clonotype was counted at least ten times. The CDR3: CASSQHWGEGDTQYF. DNA for the CDR3: TGTGCCAGCAGCCAACACTGGGGGGAAGGGGATACGCAGTATTTT. The chain carries TRBV3-1 and TRBJ2-3; possibly TRBD2 for D (6 bases). This CDR3 spans 15 amino acids. Germline V gene sequence: CDR1 LGHDT, CDR2 YNNKEL (reference sequence). The V gene lost 2 bases and the J gene lost 6 bases, with 15 bases spanning the gap.

The rearrangement joins TRBV6-1 to TRBJ2-7; 8 nucleotides line up with TRBD2. The CDR3 consists of 13 residues. Per germline, CDR1 MNHNS and CDR2 SASEGT. V lost 6 bases and J lost 5; bases outside the gene matches: 6. CDR3 in amino acids: CASRGDGGDEQYF. As DNA, the CDR3 is TGTGCCAGCAGGGGCGACGGGGGGGACGAGCAGTACTTC.

The table lists this clonotype with many counts. The chain carries TRBV6-5 and TRBJ2-7, with D perhaps matching TRBD2 (6 bases). The CDR3 runs 18 residues. Trimming removed 0 bases at V and 4 bases at J, with 22 bases between. CDR1 is MNHEY, CDR2 SVGAGI, per germline. CDR3 DNA sequence: TGTGCCAGCAGTTACTCGACGGCCTTTGGGGGGTCGATTTACGAGCAGTACTTC. Protein product: CASSYSTAFGGSIYEQYF.

In its sample, this clonotype was seen many times. The rearrangement links TRBV28 to TRBJ2-1; 7 bases agree with TRBD1. Trimming removed 5 bases from V and 5 bases from J; junction bases left unmatched: 3. Germline CDR1 MDHEN, CDR2 SYDVKM. The CDR3 length is 13 residues. The CDR3 DNA follows: TGTGCCAGCAGTCCTGACAGGGACAATGAGCAGTTCTTC. Amino acid sequence: CASSPDRDNEQFF.

The chain joins TRBV12-3 or TRBV12-4 to TRBJ1-6; no clear D gene. Trimming removed 4 bases at V and 6 bases at J, with 10 bases between. This CDR3 is 14 amino acids long. CDR3 amino acids: CASSSGSTNSPLHF. Here the CDR3 DNA reads TGTGCCAGCAGTTCTGGCAGCACTAATTCACCCCTCCACTTT.

This clonotype was found many times. J is TRBJ2-1 and V is TRBV12-3 or TRBV12-4; D ambiguous. V lost 7 bases and J 8 bases, leaving 9 bases between the germline ends. The CDR3 contains 11 residues. CDR3 protein: CASTLGDEQFF. The CDR3 DNA is TGTGCCAGCACTCTAGGAGATGAGCAGTTCTTC.

This clonotype has only a few counts. V is TRBV20-1 and J is TRBJ1-6; maybe TRBD1 (6 bases). Trimming removed 3 bases at V and 8 bases at J, with 23 bases between. The CDR3 spans 17 residues. In germline, CDR1 is DFQATT, CDR2 SNEGSKA (reference sequence). CDR3 nucleotides: TGCAGTGCTAGGTATACGGGACATAAATTGAGAGATTCACCCCTCCACTTT. Translation gives CSARYTGHKLRDSPLHF.

V usage is TRBV20-1 and J usage is TRBJ1-6; no definite D call. The V and J ends lost 0 bases and 10 bases respectively, with 19 bases between them. The CDR3 is made up of 16 amino acids. CDR1 DFQATT and CDR2 SNEGSKA come from the germline V gene (reference sequence). CDR3 DNA: TGCAGTGCTAGAGATCCCCCTGCCCGTGTGAAATCACCCCTCCACTTT. Translated, it gives CSARDPPARVKSPLHF.

The J gene is TRBJ2-6, the V gene TRBV29-1; no firm D call. CDR3 size: 13 residues. V lost 3 bases and J 0 bases, leaving 3 bases between the germline ends. Germline V gene data show CDR1 as SQVTM and CDR2 as ANQGSEA. The CDR3 sequence: CSVDVSGANVLTF. CDR3 DNA: TGCAGCGTTGATGTCTCTGGGGCCAACGTCCTGACTTTC.

CDR3 region: CASSLSKVNAFF. DNA of the CDR3: TGTGCCAGCAGTTTATCAAAAGTGAATGCTTTCTTT. V usage is TRBV12-3 or TRBV12-4 and J usage is TRBJ1-1; no definite D call. Trimming removed 2 bases at V and 11 bases at J, with 12 bases between. The CDR3 spans 12 residues.

Ten or more counts support this clonotype. The chain joins TRBV2 to TRBJ1-1, with D hard to call. The CDR3 runs 11 residues. V lost 5 bases to trimming and J lost 10 bases, with 11 bases between them. Germline V gene lookup returns CDR1 SNHLY and CDR2 FYNNEI. CDR3 nucleotides: TGTGCCAGCAGTCCTCTACTGGGAGCTTTCTTT. Translating gives CASSPLLGAFF.

Comment on this clonotype: A much larger clone differs from this one at a single base, so this may be a read error. This rearrangement joins TRBV5-1 to TRBJ2-7; possible D gene TRBD1, 5 bases. This CDR3 spans 14 amino acids. Per the germline V gene, CDR1 is SGHRS and CDR2 is YFSETQ. CDR3 coding DNA: TGCGCCAGCAGCTTGAGGAAGGGGTCCTACGAGCAGCACTTC. It is translated as CASSLRKGSYEQHF.

This clonotype was observed a handful of times. This chain links TRBV2 with TRBJ1-1, with TRBD1 matching over 9 bases. CDR1 is SNHLY, CDR2 FYNNEI, per germline. J was trimmed by 6 bases and V by 5 bases; bases with no gene match: 10. The CDR3 is 15 amino acids. CDR3 region: CASSYLPGQGSEAFF. CDR3 DNA: TGTGCCAGCAGTTATCTACCGGGACAGGGCTCTGAAGCTTTCTTT. Together with reference TRBV2 and TRBJ1-1, the CDR3 gives the full variable domain: EPEVTQTPSHQVTQMGQEVILRCVPISNHLYFYWYRQILGQKVEFLVSFYNNEISEKSEIFDDQFSVERPDGSNFTLKIRSTKLEDSAMYFCASSYLPGQGSEAFFGQGTRLTVV.

In this sample, this clonotype turned up a few times. The rearrangement links TRBV20-1 to TRBJ2-7; D is unresolved. The CDR3 covers 15 residues. The V and J ends lost 0 bases and 0 bases respectively, with 12 bases between them. The germline V gene encodes CDR1 DFQATT and CDR2 SNEGSKA (reference sequence). CDR3 region: CSARDEETYSYEQYF. The CDR3 DNA follows: TGCAGTGCTAGAGATGAGGAGACGTACTCCTACGAGCAGTACTTC.

In this sample, this clonotype turned up many times. The rearrangement joins TRBV20-1 to TRBJ1-5; perhaps TRBD1 as D (6 bases). Germline-derived CDR1 and CDR2 are DFQATT and SNEGSKA (reference sequence). CDR3 length: 14 residues. The V and J ends lost 0 bases and 5 bases respectively, with 11 bases between them. Here the CDR3 reads CSAREAGVHQPQHF. The CDR3 DNA reads TGCAGTGCTAGAGAGGCAGGGGTTCATCAGCCCCAGCATTTT.

This clonotype was seen repeatedly, ten times or more. The chain employs TRBV28 and TRBJ1-3, with 8 bases aligning to TRBD1. Germline V lookup: CDR1 MDHEN, CDR2 SYDVKM. CDR3 length: 17 amino acids. V was pared by 6 bases and J by 1 base, with 11 bases of the junction left unmatched. CDR3 loop: CASRSPRGHNSGNTIYF. CDR3 nucleotide sequence: TGTGCCAGCAGGTCCCCCAGGGGGCACAATTCTGGAAACACCATATATTTT. Drawing the rest from reference TRBV28 and TRBJ1-3, the complete variable domain is DVKVTQSSRYLVKRTGEKVFLECVQDMDHENMFWYRQDPGLGLRLIYFSYDVKMKEKGDIPEGYSVSREKKERFSLILESASTNQTSMYLCASRSPRGHNSGNTIYFGEGSWLTVV.

This clonotype came up a few times. J is TRBJ1-1 and V is TRBV3-1; D is unclear. The CDR3 sequence is 17 residues long. Trimming removed 3 bases from V and 5 bases from J, with 22 bases in between. Per the germline V gene, CDR1 is LGHDT and CDR2 is YNNKEL (reference sequence). CDR3 DNA: TGTGCCAGCAGCCATTTTGTAAAGGGCCCCCTCGGGACTGAAGCTTTCTTT. Encoded protein: CASSHFVKGPLGTEAFF.

This clonotype was detected ten times or more. V and J are TRBV6-1 and TRBJ1-5; tentatively, D is TRBD1 (5 bases). The CDR3 consists of 16 residues. With 5 bases removed from V and 4 bases from J, the gap between germline ends came to 18 bases. The V gene's germline CDR1 is MNHNS and CDR2 SASEGT. CDR3 sequence: CASSNLLQGINQPQHF. The CDR3 DNA reads as TGTGCCAGCAGTAATCTTCTCCAGGGCATAAATCAGCCCCAGCATTTT.